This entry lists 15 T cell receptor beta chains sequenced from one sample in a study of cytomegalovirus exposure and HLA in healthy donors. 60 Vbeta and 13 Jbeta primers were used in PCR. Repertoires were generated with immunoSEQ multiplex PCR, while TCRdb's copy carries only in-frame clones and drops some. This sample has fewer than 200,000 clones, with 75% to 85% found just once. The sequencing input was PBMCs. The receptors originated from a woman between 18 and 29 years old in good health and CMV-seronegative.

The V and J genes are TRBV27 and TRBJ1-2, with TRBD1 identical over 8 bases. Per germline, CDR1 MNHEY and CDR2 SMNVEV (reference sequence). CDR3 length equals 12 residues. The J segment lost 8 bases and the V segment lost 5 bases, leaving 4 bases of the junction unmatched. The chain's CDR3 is CASSLQGGGYTF. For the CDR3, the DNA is TGTGCCAGCAGTCTACAGGGGGGAGGCTACACCTTC.

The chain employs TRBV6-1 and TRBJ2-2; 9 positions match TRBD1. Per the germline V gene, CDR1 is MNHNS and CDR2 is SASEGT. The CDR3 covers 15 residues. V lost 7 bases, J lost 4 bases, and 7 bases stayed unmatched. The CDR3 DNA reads TGTGCCAGCACCACAGGGGGCTCGGGCACCGGGGAGCTGTTTTTT. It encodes CASTTGGSGTGELFF.

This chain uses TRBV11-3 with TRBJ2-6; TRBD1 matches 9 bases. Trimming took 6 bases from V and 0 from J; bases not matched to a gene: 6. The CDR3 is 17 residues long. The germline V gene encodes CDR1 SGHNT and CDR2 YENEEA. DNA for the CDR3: TGTGCCAGCAGACCCGGGACAGGGTCCTCTGGGGCCAACGTCCTGACTTTC. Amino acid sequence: CASRPGTGSSGANVLTF.

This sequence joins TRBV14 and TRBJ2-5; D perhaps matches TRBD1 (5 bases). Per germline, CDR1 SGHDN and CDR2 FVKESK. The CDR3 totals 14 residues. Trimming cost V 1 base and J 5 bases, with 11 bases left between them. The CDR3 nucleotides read TGTGCCAGCAGCCAAGCTGGGGCCAGGGAGACCCAGTACTTC. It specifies CASSQAGARETQYF.

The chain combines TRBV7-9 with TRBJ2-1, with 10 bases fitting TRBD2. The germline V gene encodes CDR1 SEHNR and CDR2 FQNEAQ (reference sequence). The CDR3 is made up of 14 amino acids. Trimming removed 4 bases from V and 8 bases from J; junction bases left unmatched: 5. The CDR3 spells CASSSGLARHEQFF. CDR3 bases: TGTGCCAGCAGCTCGGGACTAGCGAGGCATGAGCAGTTCTTC.

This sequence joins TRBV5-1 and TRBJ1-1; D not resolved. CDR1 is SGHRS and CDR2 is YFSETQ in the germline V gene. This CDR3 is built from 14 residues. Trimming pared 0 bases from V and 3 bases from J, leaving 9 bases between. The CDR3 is CASSLAGRYTEAFF. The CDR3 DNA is TGCGCCAGCAGCTTGGCCGGGAGGTACACTGAAGCTTTCTTT.

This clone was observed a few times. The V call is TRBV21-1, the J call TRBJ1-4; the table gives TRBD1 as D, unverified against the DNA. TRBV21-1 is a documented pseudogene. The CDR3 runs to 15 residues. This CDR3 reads CASSKVAGTNEKLFF. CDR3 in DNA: TGTGCCAGCAGCAAAGTGGCAGGGACTAATGAAAAACTGTTTTTT.

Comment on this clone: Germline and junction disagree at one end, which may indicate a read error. The CDR3 nucleotides are TGTTCCAGCAGCGCCAGACTAGCGGGAGATGACGAGCAGTACTTC. Amino acid sequence: CSSSARLAGDDEQYF. The chain joins TRBV7-9 to TRBJ2-7, with 12 positions matching TRBD2. Germline CDR1 SEHNR, CDR2 FQNEAQ (reference sequence). The CDR3 is 15 amino acids.

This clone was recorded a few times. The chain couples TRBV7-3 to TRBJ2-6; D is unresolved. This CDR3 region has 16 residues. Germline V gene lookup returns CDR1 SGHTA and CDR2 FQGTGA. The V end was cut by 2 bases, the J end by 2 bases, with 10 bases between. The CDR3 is CASSLQAYAGANVLTF. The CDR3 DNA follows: TGTGCCAGCAGCTTACAGGCTTATGCTGGGGCCAACGTCCTGACTTTC.

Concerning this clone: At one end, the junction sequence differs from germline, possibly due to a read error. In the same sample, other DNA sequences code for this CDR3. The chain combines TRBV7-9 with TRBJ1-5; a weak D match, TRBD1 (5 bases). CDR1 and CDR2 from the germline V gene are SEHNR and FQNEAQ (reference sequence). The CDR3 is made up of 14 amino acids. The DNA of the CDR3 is TGTGCCAGCAGCTTATCGACAGCGATTTCGCCCCAGCACTTT. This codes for CASSLSTAISPQHF.

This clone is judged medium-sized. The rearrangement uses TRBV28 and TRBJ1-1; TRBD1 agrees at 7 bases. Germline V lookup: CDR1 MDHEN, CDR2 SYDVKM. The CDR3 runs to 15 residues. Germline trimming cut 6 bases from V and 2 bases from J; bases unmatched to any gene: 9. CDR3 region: CASSRGGTGNTEAFF. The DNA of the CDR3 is TGTGCCAGCAGCAGAGGGGGCACTGGAAACACTGAAGCTTTCTTT.

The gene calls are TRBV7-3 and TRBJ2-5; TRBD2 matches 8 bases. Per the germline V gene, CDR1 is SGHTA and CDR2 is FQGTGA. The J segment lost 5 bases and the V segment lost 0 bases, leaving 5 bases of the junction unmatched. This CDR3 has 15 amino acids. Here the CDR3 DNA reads TGTGCCAGCAGCTTAACTAGCGGGGAATGGGAGACCCAGTACTTC. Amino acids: CASSLTSGEWETQYF.

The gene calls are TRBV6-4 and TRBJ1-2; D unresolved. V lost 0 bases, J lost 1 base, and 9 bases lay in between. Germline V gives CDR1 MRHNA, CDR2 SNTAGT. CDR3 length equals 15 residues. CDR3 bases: TGTGCCAGCAGTGACTCGCCAGGCGTTAACTATGGCTACACCTTC. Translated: CASSDSPGVNYGYTF.

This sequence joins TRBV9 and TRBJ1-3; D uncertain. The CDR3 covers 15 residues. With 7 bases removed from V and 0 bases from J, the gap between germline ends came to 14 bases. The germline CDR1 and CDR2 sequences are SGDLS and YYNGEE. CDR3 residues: CASAEGPSSGNTIYF. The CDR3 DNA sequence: TGTGCCAGCGCGGAGGGCCCGTCCTCTGGAAACACCATATATTTT.

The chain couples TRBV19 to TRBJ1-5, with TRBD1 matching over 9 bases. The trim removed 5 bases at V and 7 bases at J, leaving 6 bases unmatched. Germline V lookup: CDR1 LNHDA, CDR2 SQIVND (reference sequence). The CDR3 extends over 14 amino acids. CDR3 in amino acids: CASSGDREIQPQHF. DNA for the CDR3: TGTGCCAGTAGTGGGGACAGGGAAATACAGCCCCAGCATTTT.